The entry below gives a single T cell receptor (beta chain) sequence along with its context. Its specificity is not known. The germline V and J ends were trimmed by 0 bases and 5 bases, with 17 bases remaining between them. The CDR3 has 16 amino acids. Germline loops: CDR1 SGHDT, CDR2 YYEEEE. Only in-frame clones appear in the TCRdb table, and some are missing; sequencing was by immunoSEQ multiplex PCR. The sample consists of around 30,000 clones, 70% to 90% of them appearing once. The data were taken from a study of chemoradiotherapy in HPV16-positive cancers. Study results and limitations: HPV-responsive T-cell expansion during chemoradiotherapy was linked to improved recurrence-free survival in HPV16-positive patients.

The chain employs TRBV5-6 and TRBJ2-5, with D unclear. This sequence originates from a human donor with HPV-associated anogenital cancer. Specimen: blood, collected from a patient who underwent chemoradiotherapy. The CDR3: CASSLEEGPEPETQYF. The DNA for the CDR3 is TGTGCCAGCAGCTTGGAGGAAGGTCCGGAACCCGAGACCCAGTACTTC.